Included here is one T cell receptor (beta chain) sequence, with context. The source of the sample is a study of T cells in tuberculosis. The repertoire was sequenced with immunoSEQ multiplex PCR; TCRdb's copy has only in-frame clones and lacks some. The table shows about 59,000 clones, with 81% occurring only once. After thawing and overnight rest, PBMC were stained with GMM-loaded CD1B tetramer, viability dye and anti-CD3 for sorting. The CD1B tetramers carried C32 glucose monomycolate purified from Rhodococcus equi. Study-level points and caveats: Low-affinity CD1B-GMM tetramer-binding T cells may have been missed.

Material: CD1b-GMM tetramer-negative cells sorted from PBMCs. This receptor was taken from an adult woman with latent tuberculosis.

The CDR3 sequence is CASSQGQSGANVLTF. DNA of the CDR3: TGCGCCAGCAGCCAAGGTCAATCTGGGGCCAACGTCCTGACTTTC. The chain has TRBV4-1 and TRBJ2-6; no clear D. In germline, CDR1 is MGHRA, CDR2 YSYEKL. Deletions cut 1 base from V and 1 base from J, with 5 bases between. This CDR3 is 15 amino acids long.